This passage covers 11 T cell receptor beta chains from one sample sequenced in a study of spatial heterogeneity in lung cancer. Regarding time point: sample taken at primary tumor resection. No cell sorting; template was whole RNA from tumor, lung tissue or PBMC. TCRdb itself ran the 5' RACE reads through MiXCR, one entry per CDR3 protein. The sample holds 90,000 or so distinct CDR3 sequences, roughly 10% seen once. Sequences were derived from PBMCs, sampled at surgery. The receptors here all came from a male donor with early-stage non-small cell lung cancer.

V usage is TRBV2 and J usage is TRBJ2-7; D may be TRBD2 (5 bases). The CDR3 covers 13 residues. CDR1 and CDR2 from the germline V gene are SNHLY and FYNNEI. Trimming removed 6 bases from V and 6 bases from J, with 15 bases in between. CDR3 DNA sequence: TGTGCCAGCAGCCCCGGGGTAGAGAGCGAGCAGTACTTC. This translates into CASSPGVESEQYF.

This clonotype was seen a few times. The rearrangement links TRBV5-6 to TRBJ2-7; 12 bases line up with TRBD2. J gave up 3 bases and V 0 bases, and 1 base lay outside the gene matches. Looked up from germline, CDR1 is SGHDT and CDR2 is YYEEEE. The CDR3 has 15 amino acids. CDR3 region: CASSLGLAGDYEQYF. The CDR3 DNA is TGTGCCAGCAGCTTGGGACTAGCGGGGGACTACGAGCAGTACTTC.

This clonotype was seen at least ten times. The V and J genes are TRBV11-2 and TRBJ2-3, with 8 bases lining up with TRBD2. Trimming took 2 bases from V and 6 from J; bases not matched to a gene: 13. In germline, CDR1 is SGHAT, CDR2 FQNNGV. The CDR3 length is 17 residues. CDR3 nucleotides: TGTGCCAGCAGCTTACGAGCGGGGGCCCCCTCCAGGGATACGCAGTATTTT. Protein sequence: CASSLRAGAPSRDTQYF.

This clonotype was found many times. V usage is TRBV20-1 and J usage is TRBJ2-1; 11 positions agree with TRBD2. This CDR3 region has 14 residues. Germline trimming cut 7 bases from V and 5 bases from J; bases unmatched to any gene: 7. Per the germline V gene, CDR1 is DFQATT and CDR2 is SNEGSKA (reference sequence). CDR3 bases: TGCAGTGTAATAGCGGGGGGGCTAAACAATGAGCAGTTCTTC. It encodes CSVIAGGLNNEQFF.

This clonotype showed up many times. The DNA of the CDR3 is TGTGCCAGCACGCTCCCGGGACTCAGGGGTGAGACCCAGTACTTC. It encodes CASTLPGLRGETQYF. The chain has TRBV6-1 and TRBJ2-5, with D perhaps assigned TRBD1 or TRBD2 (6 bases each). This CDR3 has 15 residues. The V and J ends lost 7 bases and 5 bases respectively, with 20 bases between them. Germline V lookup: CDR1 MNHNS, CDR2 SASEGT.

In this sample, this clonotype turned up many times. The chain carries TRBV28 and TRBJ2-7, with D maybe TRBD2 (6 bases). The germline gives CDR1 MDHEN, CDR2 SYDVKM. Trimming took 10 bases from V and 2 from J, leaving 12 bases between them. The CDR3 loop spans 12 amino acids. CDR3 DNA sequence: TGTGCCACTAGGGACTTAACCTACGAGCAGTACTTC. It codes for CATRDLTYEQYF.

The count of this clonotype is one. A read error may produce the germline difference seen at one junction end. The chain has TRBV28 and TRBJ1-5; no clear D gene. The germline gives CDR1 MDHEN, CDR2 SYDVKM. The CDR3 covers 15 residues. The CDR3: CASSLWAAPNRPQHF. For the CDR3, the DNA is TGTGCCAGCAGTTTATGGGCAGCCCCCAATCGGCCCCAGCATTTT. The full variable domain, rest sourced from reference TRBV28 and TRBJ1-5, is DVKVTQSSRYLVKRTGEKVFLECVQDMDHENMFWYRQDPGLGLRLIYFSYDVKMKEKGDIPEGYSVSREKKERFSLILESASTNQTSMYLCASSLWAAPNRPQHFGDGTRLSIL.

This clonotype was seen many times. V is TRBV24-1 and J is TRBJ2-3; 7 nucleotides agree with TRBD2. With V trimmed by 5 bases and J by 2 bases, 9 bases remained unmatched. The germline gives CDR1 KGHDR, CDR2 SFDVKD. The CDR3 totals 16 residues. CDR3 DNA: TGTGCCACCAGTGGTCCCTCAAGCGGGAACACAGATACGCAGTATTTT. Translation gives CATSGPSSGNTDTQYF.

The J gene is TRBJ1-6, the V gene TRBV5-1; 9 nucleotides line up with TRBD1. Trimming removed 5 bases from V and 7 bases from J; junction bases left unmatched: 10. This CDR3 contains 16 residues. Germline loops: CDR1 SGHRS, CDR2 YFSETQ. The chain's CDR3 is CASRLSSGTGNSPLHF. CDR3 DNA: TGCGCCAGCAGACTAAGCTCCGGGACAGGGAATTCACCCCTCCACTTT.

This chain uses TRBV5-1 with TRBJ2-3; perhaps TRBD2 as D (6 bases). Looked up from germline, CDR1 is SGHRS and CDR2 is YFSETQ. Trimming removed 0 bases at V and 2 bases at J, with 13 bases between. The CDR3 loop spans 16 amino acids. The CDR3 nucleotides read TGCGCCAGCAGCTTGGAGGCGGGGACGACCACAGATACGCAGTATTTT. Protein: CASSLEAGTTTDTQYF.

The J gene is TRBJ1-1, the V gene TRBV29-1, with D tentatively TRBD1 (5 bases). Germline CDR1 reads SQVTM; CDR2 reads ANQGSEA. The CDR3 contains 13 residues. V gave up 3 bases and J gave up 5 bases, with 13 bases separating them. The CDR3 nucleotides read TGCAGCGTTGAGGAGGGACCGGGGACTGAAGCTTTCTTT. Amino acids: CSVEEGPGTEAFF. The complete variable domain, with remaining parts taken from reference TRBV29-1 and TRBJ1-1, reads SAVISQKPSRDICQRGTSLTIQCQVDSQVTMMFWYRQQPGQSLTLIATANQGSEATYESGFVIDKFPISRPNLTFSTLTVSNMSPEDSSIYLCSVEEGPGTEAFFGQGTRLTVV.